This T cell receptor beta chain was documented in a study of identifying expanded T cells in peripheral blood. Assay: immunoSEQ multiplex PCR; the TCRdb copy retains only in-frame clones and omits some. Counted here are fewer than 55,000 clones, approximately 82% occurring once; the ten biggest clones make up about 14%. In germline, CDR1 is SGHNT, CDR2 YYREEE (reference sequence). This CDR3 region has 11 residues. Trimming stripped 3 bases from V and 3 bases from J, with 4 bases between. The source is a person aged 18-69 years in good health. The sequencing sample was made of blood. The chain uses TRBV5-4 and TRBJ2-7, with D uncertain. The CDR3 DNA reads TGTGCCAGCAGCTCGATCTACGAGCAGTACTTC. Translated, it gives CASSSIYEQYF.